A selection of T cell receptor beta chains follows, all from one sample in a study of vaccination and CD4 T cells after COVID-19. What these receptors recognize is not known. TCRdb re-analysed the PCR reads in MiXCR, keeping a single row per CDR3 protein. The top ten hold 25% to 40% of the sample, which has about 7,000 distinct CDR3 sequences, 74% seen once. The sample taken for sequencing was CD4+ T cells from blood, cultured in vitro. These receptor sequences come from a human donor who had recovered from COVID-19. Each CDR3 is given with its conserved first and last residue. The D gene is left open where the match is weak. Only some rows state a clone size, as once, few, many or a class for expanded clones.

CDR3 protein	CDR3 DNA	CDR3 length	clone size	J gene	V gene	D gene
CASSLDPVLNTEAFF	TGTGCCAGCAGCTTAGATCCAGTTTTGAACACTGAAGCTTTCTTT	15	NA	TRBJ1-1	TRBV7-9	NA
CASSYSQGGMAEQYF	TGTGCCAGCAGTTACTCGCAAGGGGGCATGGCCGAGCAGTACTTC	15	NA	TRBJ2-7	TRBV6-5	TRBD1
CSAQRFTSYEQYF	TGCAGTGCTCAGAGGTTTACCTCCTACGAGCAGTACTTC	13	few	TRBJ2-7	TRBV20-1	NA
CASSYLRSREGNQPQHF	TGTGCCAGCAGTTACCTCCGAAGCAGGGAGGGCAATCAGCCCCAGCATTTT	17	few	TRBJ1-5	TRBV6-2/TRBV6-3	NA
CASRGLTSGGPQFF	TGTGCCAGCAGGGGCTTAACTAGCGGGGGGCCGCAGTTCTTC	14	NA	TRBJ2-1	TRBV2	TRBD2
CASTTTAGGTTQYF	TGTGCCAGCACCACGACGGCGGGGGGGACAACGCAGTATTTT	14	few	TRBJ2-3	TRBV5-4	TRBD2
CSARSGSSYNSPLHF	TGCAGTGCTAGGAGCGGAAGCTCCTATAATTCACCCCTCCACTTT	15	NA	TRBJ1-6	TRBV20-1	NA
CASSPALRGRETQYF	TGTGCCAGCAGCCCCGCCCTCAGGGGGAGAGAGACCCAGTACTTC	15	NA	TRBJ2-5	TRBV7-2	TRBD1
CASSPVGTSGGRSSYEQYF	TGTGCCAGCTCACCAGTCGGGACTAGCGGGGGAAGGAGCTCCTACGAGCAGTACTTC	19	NA	TRBJ2-7	TRBV18	TRBD2
CASSLEWSTDTQYF	TGTGCCAGCAGCTTAGAATGGAGCACAGATACGCAGTATTTT	14	NA	TRBJ2-3	TRBV11-2	NA
CASSYPTGSDTEAFF	TGTGCCAGCAGTTACCCAACAGGGTCCGACACTGAAGCTTTCTTT	15	NA	TRBJ1-1	TRBV6-5	NA
CASSYPAGGNEQFF	TGTGCCAGCAGTTACCCCGCAGGGGGCAATGAGCAGTTCTTC	14	NA	TRBJ2-1	TRBV6-5	TRBD1
CASGRLEEETQYF	TGTGCCAGCGGGAGGTTGGAAGAAGAGACCCAGTACTTC	13	NA	TRBJ2-5	TRBV11-3	NA
CASSIEASGGQETQYF	TGTGCCAGTAGTATAGAGGCTAGCGGGGGGCAAGAGACCCAGTACTTC	16	few	TRBJ2-5	TRBV19	TRBD2
CSANTGGNYGYTF	TGCAGTGCTAACACAGGGGGGAACTATGGCTACACCTTC	13	NA	TRBJ1-2	TRBV20-1	TRBD1
CASSEWGPLDEF	TGTGCCAGCAGTGAATGGGGGCCGCTTGATGAGTTT	12	NA	TRBJ1-1	TRBV6-1	NA
CASKGSLLYNEQFF	TGTGCCAGCAAAGGCAGCCTCCTTTACAATGAGCAGTTCTTC	14	NA	TRBJ2-1	TRBV2	NA
CASSQDTLYTQYF	TGCGCCAGCAGCCAAGATACCCTCTATACGCAGTATTTT	13	NA	TRBJ2-3	TRBV4-3	NA
CASRGVAGELFF	TGTGCCAGCAGGGGAGTGGCCGGGGAGCTGTTTTTT	12	NA	TRBJ2-2	TRBV28	NA
CASSPGGYEQYF	TGTGCCAGCAGCCCGGGGGGCTACGAGCAGTACTTC	12	NA	TRBJ2-7	TRBV7-2	TRBD2
CASSYTSGSWGPGELFF	TGTGCCAGCAGTTATACTAGCGGGAGTTGGGGGCCCGGGGAGCTGTTTTTT	17	NA	TRBJ2-2	TRBV12-3/TRBV12-4	TRBD2
CSALLTGTLHTF	TGCAGTGCTCTCCTGACAGGGACCCTCCACACCTTC	12	NA	TRBJ1-2	TRBV20-1	TRBD1
CASSLPLAGDWNTEAFF	TGTGCCAGCTCCCTTCCACTCGCAGGGGATTGGAACACTGAAGCTTTCTTT	17	NA	TRBJ1-1	TRBV2	NA
CASSYGRINSPLHF	TGTGCCAGCAGTTATGGACGGATTAATTCACCCCTCCACTTT	14	few	TRBJ1-6	TRBV6-5	NA
CATSDRTVYGYTF	TGTGCCACCAGTGATAGGACAGTTTATGGCTACACCTTC	13	NA	TRBJ1-2	TRBV24-1	NA
CSAWTSAYQETQYF	TGCAGTGCTTGGACTAGCGCCTACCAAGAGACCCAGTACTTC	14	NA	TRBJ2-5	TRBV20-1	TRBD2
CASTDLRDGHEKLFF	TGTGCCAGCACCGACCTAAGGGACGGCCATGAAAAACTGTTTTTT	15	NA	TRBJ1-4	TRBV6-2/TRBV6-3	NA
CASSAPDRNTEAFF	TGTGCCAGTAGTGCTCCGGACAGGAACACTGAAGCTTTCTTT	14	NA	TRBJ1-1	TRBV19	NA
CSAPSLAGVNEQYF	TGCAGTGCTCCATCCCTAGCGGGGGTTAACGAGCAGTACTTC	14	NA	TRBJ2-7	TRBV20-1	TRBD2
CACAAGGNQPQHF	TGTGCCTGTGCGGCGGGAGGGAATCAGCCCCAGCATTTT	13	NA	TRBJ1-5	TRBV6-1	NA
CASSYDRGHETQYF	TGTGCCAGCAGCTATGACAGGGGGCATGAGACCCAGTACTTC	14	NA	TRBJ2-5	TRBV7-8	TRBD1
CASSLVAGGGTGGDTQYF	TGTGCCAGCAGCTTAGTAGCAGGGGGTGGGACAGGAGGAGATACGCAGTATTTT	18	NA	TRBJ2-3	TRBV7-3	TRBD1
CASSYSAGLQGTEAFF	TGTGCCAGCAGTTACTCGGCGGGGCTGCAGGGTACTGAAGCTTTCTTT	16	NA	TRBJ1-1	TRBV6-5	NA
CSATTAGVGELFF	TGCAGTGCCACTACAGCGGGAGTCGGGGAGCTGTTTTTT	13	few	TRBJ2-2	TRBV20-1	TRBD2
CASRLVRENYGYTF	TGTGCAAGTCGCTTAGTTAGGGAAAACTATGGCTACACCTTC	14	NA	TRBJ1-2	TRBV12-2	NA
CSAGDRGQETQYF	TGCAGTGCCGGGGACAGGGGGCAAGAGACCCAGTACTTC	13	once	TRBJ2-5	TRBV20-1	TRBD1
CASSPTSGGWYEQYF	TGCGCCAGCAGCCCGACTAGCGGGGGGTGGTACGAGCAGTACTTC	15	NA	TRBJ2-7	TRBV4-1	TRBD2
CASSPVAAGFGETQYF	TGTGCCAGCAGCCCCGTTGCGGCGGGGTTTGGAGAGACCCAGTACTTC	16	NA	TRBJ2-5	TRBV7-2	NA
CASSPSAEVRPQHF	TGTGCCAGCAGCCCATCGGCAGAGGTACGTCCCCAGCATTTT	14	NA	TRBJ1-5	TRBV7-2	NA
CSARDYRTDDQPQHF	TGCAGTGCTAGAGATTACCGTACAGACGATCAGCCCCAGCATTTT	15	NA	TRBJ1-5	TRBV20-1	NA
CASSPRAGGGIGSYNEQFF	TGTGCCAGCAGCCCTAGAGCGGGAGGGGGGATCGGGTCCTACAATGAGCAGTTCTTC	19	medium-sized	TRBJ2-1	TRBV7-6	TRBD2
CASSERQRNQPQHF	TGTGCCAGCAGTGAACGACAGCGTAATCAGCCCCAGCATTTT	14	NA	TRBJ1-5	TRBV2	NA
CASSSHLLLNGYTF	TGTGCCAGCAGTTCCCATCTCTTATTGAATGGCTACACCTTC	14	NA	TRBJ1-2	TRBV28	NA
CASSMYKELFF	TGTGCCAGTAGTATGTACAAGGAGCTGTTTTTT	11	NA	TRBJ2-2	TRBV19	NA
CSALPLGDTQYF	TGCAGTGCTCTACCCCTGGGAGATACGCAGTATTTT	12	NA	TRBJ2-3	TRBV20-1	NA
CASSQDRVGASSYNSPLHF	TGCGCCAGCAGCCAAGATAGAGTAGGGGCTAGCTCCTATAATTCACCCCTCCACTTT	19	NA	TRBJ1-6	TRBV4-1	NA
CSAPKSGRSYEQYF	TGCAGTGCCCCTAAAAGCGGGAGGTCCTACGAGCAGTACTTC	14	NA	TRBJ2-7	TRBV20-1	TRBD2
CAWSPQGAETQYF	TGTGCCTGGAGTCCGCAGGGAGCAGAGACCCAGTACTTC	13	NA	TRBJ2-5	TRBV30	NA
CASSLDGQGPNEAFF	TGCGCCAGCAGCTTGGATGGACAGGGCCCGAATGAAGCTTTCTTT	15	once	TRBJ1-1	TRBV5-1	TRBD1
CSARERVVGELFF	TGCAGTGCTAGAGAAAGGGTAGTCGGGGAGCTGTTTTTT	13	NA	TRBJ2-2	TRBV20-1	NA
CSARDLGSGGSYNEQFF	TGCAGTGCTAGAGATCTGGGTAGCGGGGGTTCCTACAATGAGCAGTTCTTC	17	once	TRBJ2-1	TRBV20-1	TRBD2
CASSLTTGRVYNEQFF	TGTGCCAGCAGTCTCACAACGGGACGGGTCTACAATGAGCAGTTCTTC	16	NA	TRBJ2-1	TRBV27	NA
CASSLSLTGGGYTF	TGTGCCAGCAGTTTAAGTCTGACAGGGGGCGGCTACACCTTC	14	NA	TRBJ1-2	TRBV27	TRBD1
CASSSGQGNQPQHF	TGTGCCAGCAGTTCCGGACAGGGGAATCAGCCCCAGCATTTT	14	NA	TRBJ1-5	TRBV6-2/TRBV6-3	TRBD1
CASKIGGLSYEQYF	TGTGCCAGCAAGATAGGGGGGCTGTCCTACGAGCAGTACTTC	14	NA	TRBJ2-7	TRBV6-1	NA
CAWSVIATDTQYF	TGTGCCTGGAGTGTGATAGCCACAGATACGCAGTATTTT	13	NA	TRBJ2-3	TRBV30	NA
CASSIGVDTEAFF	TGTGCCAGCAGCATAGGGGTAGATACTGAAGCTTTCTTT	13	NA	TRBJ1-1	TRBV11-1	NA
CASSLEAVNSSPLHF	TGTGCCAGCAGTTTAGAGGCAGTTAATAGTTCACCCCTCCACTTT	15	NA	TRBJ1-6	TRBV28	NA